The 14 T cell receptor beta chains in this list originate from one sample, sequenced in a study of cytomegalovirus exposure and HLA in healthy donors. PCR employed 60 Vbeta and 13 Jbeta primers. The assay was immunoSEQ multiplex PCR, and TCRdb's table has in-frame clones only and misses some. This sample carries some 200,000 clones, 76% of them seen once, and the ten largest clones take 0.63%. Sequenced sample: PBMCs. The receptors stem from a man between 18 and 35 years old in good health and CMV-seronegative.

The V and J genes are TRBV27 and TRBJ2-7; D remains ambiguous. The CDR3 is 14 residues long. CDR1 and CDR2 (germline): MNHEY, SMNVEV (reference sequence). The V end lost 6 bases, the J end lost 4 bases, and 16 bases lay between the germline ends. CDR3 protein: CASSSPDIPYEQYF. CDR3 coding DNA: TGTGCCAGCAGCTCGCCCGACATCCCTTACGAGCAGTACTTC.

This clone appeared a few times. The chain recombines TRBV18 with TRBJ2-7; 7 nucleotides agree with TRBD1. CDR1 and CDR2 (germline): KGHSH, LQKENI. Germline trimming cut 4 bases from V and 3 bases from J; bases unmatched to any gene: 0. This CDR3 has 12 amino acids. This CDR3 reads CASSRDSYEQYF. In DNA, the CDR3 is TGTGCCAGCTCACGGGACAGCTACGAGCAGTACTTC.

The V call is TRBV18, the J call TRBJ1-5; D may be TRBD1 (5 bases). Germline CDR1 reads KGHSH; CDR2 reads LQKENI. The CDR3 has 18 amino acids. The V gene lost 6 bases and the J gene lost 2 bases, with 23 bases spanning the gap. In nucleotides, the CDR3 is TGTGCCAGCTCTCCGAACGGCTTGGGGCTTTCCGGCAATCAGCCCCAGCATTTT. Translation gives CASSPNGLGLSGNQPQHF.

This chain joins TRBV7-3 and TRBJ2-3; D call uncertain. The V end lost 4 bases, the J end lost 1 base, and 12 bases lay between the germline ends. The CDR3 is made up of 15 amino acids. The germline V gene has CDR1 SGHTA and CDR2 FQGTGA. The CDR3 sequence: CASSSSGPGTDTQYF. The CDR3 DNA reads TGTGCCAGCAGCTCCTCGGGTCCCGGCACAGATACGCAGTATTTT.

This sequence joins TRBV10-3 and TRBJ1-2; 8 positions match TRBD1. J gave up 6 bases and V 3 bases, and 3 bases lay outside the gene matches. Germline CDR1 is ENHRY and CDR2 is SYGVKD. There are 13 residues in the CDR3. For the CDR3, the DNA is TGTGCCATCAGTGACTCAGGGGGCGATGGCTACACCTTC. It translates to CAISDSGGDGYTF.

The rearrangement joins TRBV30 to TRBJ2-2, with D possibly TRBD1 on 5 matching bases. Trimming shortened V by 0 bases and J by 6 bases, and 11 bases separated the two germline ends. The germline CDR1 and CDR2 sequences are GTSNPN and SVGIG (reference sequence). The CDR3 is made up of 14 amino acids. The CDR3 reads CAWSVRGGAGELFF. The DNA for the CDR3 is TGTGCCTGGAGTGTAAGGGGTGGCGCCGGGGAGCTGTTTTTT.

The gene calls are TRBV29-1 and TRBJ2-1; 9 positions agree with TRBD2. Unmatched junction bases numbered 5, after V lost 8 bases and J lost 0 bases. The CDR3 runs to 14 residues. Germline V gives CDR1 SQVTM, CDR2 ANQGSEA. CDR3 DNA: TGCAGCATACTAGCGGGTGTCTCCTACAATGAGCAGTTCTTC. Its protein product is CSILAGVSYNEQFF.

This clone has just a few counts. The chain is built from TRBV29-1 and TRBJ1-1; no clear D. V was trimmed by 6 bases and J by 10 bases, leaving 21 bases between them. The CDR3 covers 13 residues. The germline V gene has CDR1 SQVTM and CDR2 ANQGSEA. The CDR3 region has the DNA TGCAGCGTGGAGTCCAGCCAAGGGAGTTCAGCTTTCTTT. This codes for CSVESSQGSSAFF.

The chain has TRBV5-4 and TRBJ2-5, with 8 positions matching TRBD2. Judging by the DNA end, TRBJ2-7 fits better; the J call may be wrong. The germline V gene has CDR1 SGHNT and CDR2 YYREEE (reference sequence). CDR3 size: 16 residues. The CDR3 loop reads CASSFGRTGGSYEQYF. In DNA, the CDR3 is TGTGCCAGCAGCTTCGGGCGAACGGGAGGGTCCTACGAGCAGTACTTC.

The V and J genes are TRBV12-5 and TRBJ2-1; 7 bases are a match to TRBD2. The trim removed 3 bases at V and 4 bases at J, leaving 9 bases unmatched. CDR1 and CDR2 from the germline V gene are LGHNT and FRNRAP. This CDR3 has 16 residues. CDR3 bases: TGTGCTAGTGGTTTCTCGGCGGGAGTAGGTTACAATGAGCAGTTCTTC. As protein: CASGFSAGVGYNEQFF.

CDR3 loop: CASSRMAEQPQHF. The CDR3 DNA reads as TGTGCCAGCTCACGCATGGCCGAACAGCCCCAGCATTTT. V gene TRBV18 combines with J gene TRBJ1-5; D gene unclear. Germline V CDR1 and CDR2: KGHSH, LQKENI. V dropped 4 bases and J dropped 7 bases, with 11 bases sitting between them. The CDR3 is 13 residues long.

The chain joins TRBV5-1 to TRBJ2-1; a possible D gene is TRBD2 (7 bases). CDR3 length: 15 residues. Germline loops: CDR1 SGHRS, CDR2 YFSETQ. V lost 9 bases, J lost 3 bases, and 19 bases lay in between. CDR3 DNA sequence: TGCGCCACATGGGAGGGGGACCCAAACTACAATGAGCAGTTCTTC. Its translation: CATWEGDPNYNEQFF.

This chain uses TRBV10-1 with TRBJ2-7; D is uncertain. From germline, CDR1 is WNHNN and CDR2 SYGVQD (reference sequence). The CDR3 loop spans 13 amino acids. Trimming shortened V by 3 bases and J by 2 bases, and 8 bases separated the two germline ends. CDR3 sequence: CASSDADPYEQYF. In DNA, the CDR3 is TGCGCCAGCAGTGACGCAGATCCCTACGAGCAGTACTTC.

This clone was seen once. The chain combines TRBV5-6 with TRBJ1-5; 9 bases are a match to TRBD1. The CDR3 spans 17 residues. The J segment lost 5 bases and the V segment lost 4 bases, leaving 13 bases of the junction unmatched. CDR1 and CDR2 from the germline V gene are SGHDT and YYEEEE. CDR3 protein: CASSLPGDRETDQPQHF. CDR3 bases: TGTGCCAGCAGCCTGCCCGGGGACAGGGAAACGGATCAGCCCCAGCATTTT.